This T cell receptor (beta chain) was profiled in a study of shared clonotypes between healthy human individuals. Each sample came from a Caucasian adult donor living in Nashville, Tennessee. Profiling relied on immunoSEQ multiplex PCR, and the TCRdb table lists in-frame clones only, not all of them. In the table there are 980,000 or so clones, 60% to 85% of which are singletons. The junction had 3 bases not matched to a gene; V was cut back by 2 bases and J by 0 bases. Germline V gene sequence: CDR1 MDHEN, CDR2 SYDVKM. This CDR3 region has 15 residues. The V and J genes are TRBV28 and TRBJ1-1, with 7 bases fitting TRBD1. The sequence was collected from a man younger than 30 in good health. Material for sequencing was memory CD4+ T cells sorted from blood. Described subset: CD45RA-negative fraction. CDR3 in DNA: TGTGCCAGCAGTTTAGGGACAGCCCTGAACACTGAAGCTTTCTTT. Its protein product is CASSLGTALNTEAFF.